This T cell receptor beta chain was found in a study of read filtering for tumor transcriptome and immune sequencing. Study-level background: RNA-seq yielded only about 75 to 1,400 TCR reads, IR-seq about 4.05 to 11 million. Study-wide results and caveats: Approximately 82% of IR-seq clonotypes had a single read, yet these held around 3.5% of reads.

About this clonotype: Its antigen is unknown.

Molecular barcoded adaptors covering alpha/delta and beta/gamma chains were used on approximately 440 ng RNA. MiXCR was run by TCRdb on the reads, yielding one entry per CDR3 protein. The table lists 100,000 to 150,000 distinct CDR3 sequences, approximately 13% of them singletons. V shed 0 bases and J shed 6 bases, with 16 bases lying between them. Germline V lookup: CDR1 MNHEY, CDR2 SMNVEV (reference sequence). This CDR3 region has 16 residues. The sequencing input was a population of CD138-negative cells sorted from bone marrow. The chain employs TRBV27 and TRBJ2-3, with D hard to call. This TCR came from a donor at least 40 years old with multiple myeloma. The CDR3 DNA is TGTGCCAGCAGTTTATCGATCCAGTGGCCCCCGGATACGCAGTATTTT. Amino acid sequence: CASSLSIQWPPDTQYF.